This entry lists 27 T cell receptor beta chains sequenced from one sample in a study of cytotoxic CD8 clonotypes in ibrutinib-treated CLL (dated by TCRdb to the early 2020s). The method was the immunoSEQ multiplex PCR assay. Entries here come from immuneACCESS through TCRdb and include only in-frame sequences with V and J called. Some clones fail to appear in such tables; in the studies checked, an unresolved V gene covers under half of the shortfall, and the cause of the remainder is unknown. The sample table records about 310,000 clones; approximately 80% of these occur just once. Clones ranked in the top ten supply 5% to 7% of the sample. The material sequenced was PBMCs, taken before ibrutinib treatment. Receptors were obtained from a human donor with chronic lymphocytic leukemia.

This clone was seen a few times. V and J are TRBV5-1 and TRBJ2-1; unclear D gene. Germline loops: CDR1 SGHRS, CDR2 YFSETQ. The V and J ends lost 7 bases and 6 bases respectively, with 8 bases between them. The CDR3 length is 11 residues. The CDR3: CASGSRNEQFF. The CDR3 region has the DNA TGCGCCAGCGGGTCGCGCAATGAGCAGTTCTTC.

V and J are TRBV5-1 and TRBJ1-2; D unresolved. V lost 0 bases to trimming and J lost 3 bases, with 9 bases between them. Germline values: CDR1 SGHRS, CDR2 YFSETQ. The CDR3 runs to 14 residues. DNA of the CDR3: TGCGCCAGCAGCTTGGGTGAGACGGACTATGGCTACACCTTC. This sequence encodes CASSLGETDYGYTF. The full variable domain, in which reference TRBV5-1 and TRBJ1-2 provide the parts outside the CDR3, is KAGVTQTPRYLIKTRGQQVTLSCSPISGHRSVSWYQQTPGQGLQFLFEYFSETQRNKGNFPGRFSGRQFSNSRSEMNVSTLELGDSALYLCASSLGETDYGYTFGSGTRLTVV.

The rearrangement links TRBV6-6 to TRBJ2-1; D not certain. CDR3 length equals 12 residues. Trimming shortened V by 7 bases and J by 4 bases, and 8 bases separated the two germline ends. Per the germline V gene, CDR1 is MNHNY and CDR2 is SVGAGI (reference sequence). The DNA of the CDR3 is TGTGCCAGCAACAAAAATTACAATGAGCAGTTCTTC. The encoded protein is CASNKNYNEQFF.

J is TRBJ2-5 and V is TRBV10-3, with D possibly being TRBD2 (5 bases). V dropped 3 bases and J dropped 5 bases, with 13 bases sitting between them. CDR3 size: 14 residues. In germline, CDR1 is ENHRY, CDR2 SYGVKD. The chain's CDR3 is CAISESLASETQYF. In DNA form, the CDR3 reads TGTGCCATCAGTGAAAGTCTAGCCAGCGAGACCCAGTACTTC.

The chain couples TRBV6-5 to TRBJ1-5; 9 positions match TRBD1. V dropped 6 bases and J dropped 1; count of bases not matched to a gene: 4. CDR3 size: 15 residues. The V gene's germline CDR1 is MNHEY and CDR2 SVGAGI. The CDR3 DNA is TGTGCCAGCAGGGCCGACAGGGGGAGCAATCAGCCCCAGCATTTT. Its protein is CASRADRGSNQPQHF.

This sequence joins TRBV30 and TRBJ1-5, with unresolved D. CDR3 length: 14 amino acids. Germline loops: CDR1 GTSNPN, CDR2 SVGIG (reference sequence). The V end was cut by 1 base, the J end by 0 bases, with 7 bases between. The CDR3 sequence is CAWSADFSNQPQHF. DNA for the CDR3: TGTGCCTGGAGTGCGGACTTTAGCAATCAGCCCCAGCATTTT.

This chain links TRBV6-1 with TRBJ1-1; D might be TRBD1 (6 bases). Trimming pared 10 bases from V and 6 bases from J, leaving 21 bases between. Germline assignment: CDR1 MNHNS and CDR2 SASEGT. The CDR3 is 14 residues long. CDR3 sequence reads: CATGVRGGIAEAFF. The CDR3 DNA reads TGTGCCACAGGGGTAAGAGGGGGAATCGCTGAAGCTTTCTTT.

The chain recombines TRBV4-1 with TRBJ2-7; D might be TRBD1 (6 bases). Trimming left V 1 base short and J 4 bases short, with 8 bases between. The CDR3 has 13 amino acids. Looked up from germline, CDR1 is MGHRA and CDR2 is YSYEKL. The CDR3 coding sequence is TGCGCCAGCAGCCAAGGACAGGAATACGAGCAGTACTTC. It yields the protein CASSQGQEYEQYF.

The CDR3 here is CASSLGFQETQYF. The CDR3 region has the DNA TGTGCCAGCAGTTTGGGCTTCCAAGAGACCCAGTACTTC. The chain couples TRBV28 to TRBJ2-5; D gene uncertain. The ends were cut back, 3 bases at V and 1 base at J, with 6 bases in the middle. Per the germline V gene, CDR1 is MDHEN and CDR2 is SYDVKM. The CDR3 is made up of 13 amino acids.

Concerning this clone itself: The junction shows a germline mismatch at one end, possibly a read error. The chain links TRBV15 to TRBJ1-5; D unresolved. The CDR3 runs 16 residues. Germline CDR1 reads LNHNV; CDR2 reads YYDKDF (reference sequence). The CDR3 loop is CATTRGTVFGYQPQHF. The DNA for the CDR3 is TGTGCCACCACCAGAGGCACAGTTTTCGGTTATCAGCCCCAGCATTTT.

This chain links TRBV4-1 with TRBJ1-2, with a possible D match to TRBD1 (6 bases). The CDR3 covers 15 residues. Germline-derived CDR1 and CDR2 are MGHRA and YSYEKL. The V and J ends lost 3 bases and 4 bases respectively, with 15 bases between them. The CDR3 protein is CASSHPGHRIYGYTF. The CDR3 DNA reads TGCGCCAGCAGCCACCCGGGACACCGAATCTATGGCTACACCTTC.

The genes are TRBV6-5 and TRBJ1-1, with D possibly being TRBD1 (6 bases). The CDR3 covers 14 residues. Germline V gene sequence: CDR1 MNHEY, CDR2 SVGAGI. Trimming left V 6 bases short and J 5 bases short, with 16 bases between. The CDR3 sequence is CASSPQGFTTEAFF. The CDR3 nucleotides read TGTGCCAGCAGCCCCCAGGGGTTTACTACTGAAGCTTTCTTT.

With regard to this clone: The junction differs from germline at one of its ends, possibly a read error. The chain uses TRBV19 and TRBJ1-5, with a tentative D call TRBD1 (6 bases). The germline gives CDR1 LNHDA, CDR2 SQIVND (reference sequence). The CDR3 runs to 13 residues. Here the CDR3 reads CASSGTGSAIPNF. The CDR3 coding sequence is TGTGCCAGTAGCGGAACAGGGTCCGCAATCCCGAATTTT. The full variable domain, in which reference TRBV19 and TRBJ1-5 provide the parts outside the CDR3, is DGGITQSPKYLFRKEGQNVTLSCEQNLNHDAMYWYRQDPGQGLRLIYYSQIVNDFQKGDIAEGYSVSREKKESFPLTVTSAQKNPTAFYLCASSGTGSAIPNFGDGTRLSIL.

The chain recombines TRBV5-1 with TRBJ2-1; D may be TRBD1 (6 bases). There are 18 residues in the CDR3. V was trimmed by 4 bases and J by 6 bases, leaving 26 bases between them. Germline V CDR1 and CDR2: SGHRS, YFSETQ. CDR3: CASSPTVGNRVSGNEQFF. DNA for the CDR3: TGCGCCAGCAGCCCTACAGTGGGGAACAGGGTCAGCGGCAATGAGCAGTTCTTC.

The rearrangement joins TRBV7-9 to TRBJ1-2; 7 nucleotides align to TRBD1. The trim removed 4 bases at V and 3 bases at J, leaving 8 bases unmatched. The length of the CDR3 is 15 residues. The V gene's germline CDR1 is SEHNR and CDR2 FQNEAQ (reference sequence). CDR3 amino acids: CASSSGQARHYGYTF. The DNA for the CDR3 is TGTGCCAGCAGCTCTGGACAGGCGAGACACTATGGCTACACCTTC.

The genes are TRBV7-9 and TRBJ1-4, with 9 nucleotides matching TRBD1. Germline assignment: CDR1 SEHNR and CDR2 FQNEAQ (reference sequence). The CDR3 contains 16 residues. Trimming at V came to 5 bases and at J to 1 base, leaving 5 bases not matched to a gene. CDR3 region: CASSHGQGQTNEKLFF. In nucleotides, the CDR3 is TGTGCCAGCAGCCACGGACAGGGGCAAACTAATGAAAAACTGTTTTTT.

DNA of the CDR3: TGTGCCAGCAGTTTAGCGGGAGGGCCTTACGAGCAGTACTTC. The encoded protein is CASSLAGGPYEQYF. This chain uses TRBV28 with TRBJ2-7; 9 nucleotides line up with TRBD2. Germline trimming cut 2 bases from V and 4 bases from J; bases unmatched to any gene: 3. Germline V gene sequence: CDR1 MDHEN, CDR2 SYDVKM. The CDR3 is 14 amino acids.

This clone turned up a few times. V and J are TRBV6-5 and TRBJ1-2; possibly TRBD1 for D (5 bases). V shed 6 bases and J shed 6 bases, with 14 bases lying between them. CDR1 MNHEY and CDR2 SVGAGI come from the germline V gene. This CDR3 is 13 amino acids long. The CDR3 DNA follows: TGTGCCAGCAGCCTTTCTGGGACGGATGGCTACACCTTC. This codes for CASSLSGTDGYTF.

V gene TRBV7-9 combines with J gene TRBJ1-4; TRBD1 aligns across 11 bases. CDR1 is SEHNR, CDR2 FQNEAQ, per germline (reference sequence). The CDR3 totals 14 residues. V dropped 5 bases and J dropped 7; count of bases not matched to a gene: 3. The DNA of the CDR3 is TGTGCCAGCAGCCCCGGGACAGGGGGTGAAAAACTGTTTTTT. This translates into CASSPGTGGEKLFF.

This clone was observed a handful of times. The V gene is TRBV6-5, the J gene TRBJ1-2, with D uncertain. The CDR3 runs 13 residues. The ends were cut back, 2 bases at V and 14 bases at J, with 18 bases in the middle. CDR1 and CDR2 (germline): MNHEY, SVGAGI. The CDR3 region has the DNA TGTGCCAGCAGTTACATTCAACCCACCAGCGGGACCTTC. It encodes CASSYIQPTSGTF.

The J gene is TRBJ1-3, the V gene TRBV6-5; no firm D call. Germline loops: CDR1 MNHEY, CDR2 SVGAGI. Trimming removed 2 bases at V and 4 bases at J, with 6 bases between. This CDR3 has 13 residues. The CDR3 sequence: CASSYQTGNTIYF. CDR3 bases: TGTGCCAGCAGTTACCAGACAGGAAACACCATATATTTT.

V and J are TRBV7-2 and TRBJ1-3; D is uncertain. Germline lookup yields CDR1 SGHTA and CDR2 FQGNSA. V was clipped by 1 base and J by 0 bases, with 7 bases between them. This CDR3 spans 15 amino acids. CDR3 sequence reads: CASSLDWGSGNTIYF. CDR3 sequence (DNA): TGTGCCAGCAGCTTAGATTGGGGCTCTGGAAACACCATATATTTT.

This chain connects TRBV7-9 to TRBJ2-7; maybe TRBD1 (5 bases). The CDR3 contains 13 residues. Germline CDR1 SEHNR, CDR2 FQNEAQ (reference sequence). Trimming pared 6 bases from V and 2 bases from J, leaving 11 bases between. CDR3 in DNA: TGTGCCAGCAGTCCGGACATGACCTACGAGCAGTACTTC. Amino acids: CASSPDMTYEQYF.

This sequence joins TRBV29-1 and TRBJ2-1, with 13 bases fitting TRBD2. The CDR3 covers 14 residues. Looked up from germline, CDR1 is SQVTM and CDR2 is ANQGSEA. V lost 6 bases to trimming and J lost 5 bases; unmatched junction nucleotides: 4. The DNA for the CDR3 is TGCAGCGTACAACTAGCGGGAGGGGACAATGAGCAGTTCTTC. This gives the protein CSVQLAGGDNEQFF.

This clone was counted once. The chain couples TRBV7-7 to TRBJ2-1; D not resolved. V gave up 1 base and J gave up 4 bases, with 5 bases separating them. The V gene's germline CDR1 is SSHAT and CDR2 FNYEAQ (reference sequence). This CDR3 has 13 amino acids. Here the CDR3 reads CASSLGQYNEQFF. CDR3 DNA sequence: TGTGCCAGCAGCTTAGGCCAGTACAATGAGCAGTTCTTC.

V and J are TRBV7-3 and TRBJ2-1; D is uncertain. This CDR3 is built from 15 residues. V was pared by 5 bases and J by 2 bases, with 13 bases between. The V gene's germline CDR1 is SGHTA and CDR2 FQGTGA. In DNA form, the CDR3 reads TGTGCCAGCAGCGTAGCTGGCGGCCCCTACAATGAGCAGTTCTTC. This gives the protein CASSVAGGPYNEQFF.

CDR3 in DNA: TGTGCCAGCACCCCCCGGTCGGGGACTAACGAGCAGTACTTC. Translated, it gives CASTPRSGTNEQYF. This sequence joins TRBV27 and TRBJ2-7; 7 bases are a match to TRBD2. The CDR3 extends over 14 amino acids. The V gene's germline CDR1 is MNHEY and CDR2 SMNVEV (reference sequence). J was trimmed by 5 bases and V by 7 bases; bases with no gene match: 11.